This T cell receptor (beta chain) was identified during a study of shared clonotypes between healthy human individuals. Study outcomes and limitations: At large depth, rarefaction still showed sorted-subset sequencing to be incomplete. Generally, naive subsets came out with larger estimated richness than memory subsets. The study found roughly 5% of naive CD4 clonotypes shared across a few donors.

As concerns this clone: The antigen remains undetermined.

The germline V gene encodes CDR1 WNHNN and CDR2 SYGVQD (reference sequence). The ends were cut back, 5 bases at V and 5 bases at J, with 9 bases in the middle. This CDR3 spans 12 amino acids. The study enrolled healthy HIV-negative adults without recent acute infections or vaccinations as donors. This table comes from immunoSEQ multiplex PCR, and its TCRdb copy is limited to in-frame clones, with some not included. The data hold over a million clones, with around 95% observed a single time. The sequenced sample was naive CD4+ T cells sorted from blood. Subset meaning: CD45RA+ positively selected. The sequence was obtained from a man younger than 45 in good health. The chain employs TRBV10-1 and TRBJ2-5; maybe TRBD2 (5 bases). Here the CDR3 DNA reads TGCGCCAGCAGTCCCTCGGGGGAGACCCAGTACTTC. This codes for CASSPSGETQYF.